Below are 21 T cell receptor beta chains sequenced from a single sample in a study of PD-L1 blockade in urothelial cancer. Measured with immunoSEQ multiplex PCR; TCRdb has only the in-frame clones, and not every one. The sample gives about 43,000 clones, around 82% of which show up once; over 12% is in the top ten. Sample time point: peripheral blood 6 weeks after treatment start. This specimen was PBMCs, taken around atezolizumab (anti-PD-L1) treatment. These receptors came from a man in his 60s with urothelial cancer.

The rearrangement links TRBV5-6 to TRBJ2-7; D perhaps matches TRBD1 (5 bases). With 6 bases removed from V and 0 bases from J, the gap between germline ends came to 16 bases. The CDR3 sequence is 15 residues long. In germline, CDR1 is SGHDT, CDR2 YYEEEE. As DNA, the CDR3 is TGTGCCAGCACCCAAGAAGGGGCGGTCTCCTACGAGCAGTACTTC. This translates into CASTQEGAVSYEQYF.

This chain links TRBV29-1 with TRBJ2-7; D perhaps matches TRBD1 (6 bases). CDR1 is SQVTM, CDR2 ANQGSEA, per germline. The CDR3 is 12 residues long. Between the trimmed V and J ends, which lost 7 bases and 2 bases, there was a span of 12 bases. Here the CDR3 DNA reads TGCAGCGCCATACAGGGAACCTACGAGCAGTACTTC. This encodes CSAIQGTYEQYF.

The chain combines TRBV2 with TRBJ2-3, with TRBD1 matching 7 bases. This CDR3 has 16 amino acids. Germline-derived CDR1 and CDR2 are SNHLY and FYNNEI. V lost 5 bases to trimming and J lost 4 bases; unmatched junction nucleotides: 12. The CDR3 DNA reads TGTGCCAGCAGTAGAGACAGGGTGGAAGGGGCAGATACGCAGTATTTT. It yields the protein CASSRDRVEGADTQYF.

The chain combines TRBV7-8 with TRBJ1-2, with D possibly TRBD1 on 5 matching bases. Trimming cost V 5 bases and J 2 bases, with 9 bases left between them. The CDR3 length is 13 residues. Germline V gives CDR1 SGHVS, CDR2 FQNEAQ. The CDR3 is CASSPQGNYGYTF. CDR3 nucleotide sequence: TGTGCCAGCAGCCCTCAGGGAAACTATGGCTACACCTTC. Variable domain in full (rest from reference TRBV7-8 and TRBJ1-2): GAGVSQSPRYKVAKRGQDVALRCDPISGHVSLFWYQQALGQGPEFLTYFQNEAQLDKSGLPSDRFFAERPEGSVSTLKIQRTQQEDSAVYLCASSPQGNYGYTFGSGTRLTVV.

The CDR3 protein is CASSLHGGTDTQYF. The CDR3 nucleotides are TGTGCCAGCAGCTTACACGGGGGAACAGATACGCAGTATTTT. The chain joins TRBV7-6 to TRBJ2-3; TRBD2 might be the D (6 bases). From germline, CDR1 is SGHVS and CDR2 FNYEAQ. CDR3 length: 14 amino acids. The V and J ends lost 2 bases and 3 bases respectively, with 9 bases between them.

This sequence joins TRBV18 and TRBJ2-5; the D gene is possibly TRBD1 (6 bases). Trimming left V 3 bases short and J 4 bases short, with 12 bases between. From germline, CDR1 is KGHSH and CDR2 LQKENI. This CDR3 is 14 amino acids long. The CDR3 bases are TGTGCCAGCTCACCTCAGGGGCGGATAGAGACCCAGTACTTC. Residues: CASSPQGRIETQYF.

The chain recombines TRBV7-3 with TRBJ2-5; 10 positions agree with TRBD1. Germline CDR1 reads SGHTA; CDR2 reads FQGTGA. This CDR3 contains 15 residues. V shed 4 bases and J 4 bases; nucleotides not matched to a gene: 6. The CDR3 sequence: CASSSTGTGAETQYF. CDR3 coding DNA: TGTGCCAGCAGCTCGACTGGGACAGGGGCAGAGACCCAGTACTTC.

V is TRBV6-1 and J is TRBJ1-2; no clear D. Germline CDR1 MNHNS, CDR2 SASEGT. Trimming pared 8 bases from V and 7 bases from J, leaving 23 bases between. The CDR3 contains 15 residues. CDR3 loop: CASDPRPTGRSGYTF. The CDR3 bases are TGTGCCAGCGACCCACGACCCACCGGCAGGTCTGGCTACACCTTC.

As DNA, the CDR3 is TGTGCCAGCAGCCCATGGACAGGGCCGACGGCCCAGCATTTT. Protein product: CASSPWTGPTAQHF. The V and J genes are TRBV5-8 and TRBJ1-5; 8 bases fit TRBD1. This CDR3 is built from 14 residues. Per the germline V gene, CDR1 is SGHTS and CDR2 is YDEGEE. V shed 4 bases and J 11 bases; nucleotides not matched to a gene: 11.

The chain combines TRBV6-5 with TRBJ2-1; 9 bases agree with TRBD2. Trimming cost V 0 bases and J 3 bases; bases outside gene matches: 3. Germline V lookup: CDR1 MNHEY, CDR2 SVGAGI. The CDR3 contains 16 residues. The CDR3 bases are TGTGCCAGCAGTTACTCCAGCGGGGGGTACTACAATGAGCAGTTCTTC. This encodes CASSYSSGGYYNEQFF.

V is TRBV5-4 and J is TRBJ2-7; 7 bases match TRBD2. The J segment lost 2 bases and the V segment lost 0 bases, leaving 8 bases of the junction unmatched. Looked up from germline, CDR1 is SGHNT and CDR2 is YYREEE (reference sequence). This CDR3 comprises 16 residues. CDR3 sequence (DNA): TGTGCCAGCAGCTTGGGCGGCGGACTAGTAACCTACGAGCAGTACTTC. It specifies CASSLGGGLVTYEQYF.

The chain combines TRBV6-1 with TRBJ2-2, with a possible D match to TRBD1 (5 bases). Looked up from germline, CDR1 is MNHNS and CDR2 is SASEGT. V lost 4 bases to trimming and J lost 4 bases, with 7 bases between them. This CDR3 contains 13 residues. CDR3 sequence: CASSVRGTGELFF. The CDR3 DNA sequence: TGTGCCAGCAGTGTAAGGGGCACCGGGGAGCTGTTTTTT.

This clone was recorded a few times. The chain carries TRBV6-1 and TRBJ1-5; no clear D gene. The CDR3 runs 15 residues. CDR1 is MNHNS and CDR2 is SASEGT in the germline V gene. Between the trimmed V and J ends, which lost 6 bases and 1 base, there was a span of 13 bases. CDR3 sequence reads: CASSVDGISNQPQHF. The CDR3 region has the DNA TGTGCCAGCAGCGTTGACGGGATAAGCAATCAGCCCCAGCATTTT.

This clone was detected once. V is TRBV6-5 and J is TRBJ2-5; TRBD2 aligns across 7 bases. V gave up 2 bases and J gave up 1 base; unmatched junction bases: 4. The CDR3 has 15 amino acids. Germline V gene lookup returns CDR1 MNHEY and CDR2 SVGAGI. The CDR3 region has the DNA TGTGCCAGCAGTTACGGGTGGGGGGGCCAAGAGACCCAGTACTTC. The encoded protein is CASSYGWGGQETQYF.

CDR3 in amino acids: CASYSPEKLFF. DNA for the CDR3: TGTGCCAGCTACAGCCCCGAAAAACTGTTTTTT. This rearrangement joins TRBV28 to TRBJ1-4; D remains ambiguous. Germline V gene lookup returns CDR1 MDHEN and CDR2 SYDVKM. Trimming removed 8 bases at V and 8 bases at J, with 9 bases between. The CDR3 runs to 11 residues.

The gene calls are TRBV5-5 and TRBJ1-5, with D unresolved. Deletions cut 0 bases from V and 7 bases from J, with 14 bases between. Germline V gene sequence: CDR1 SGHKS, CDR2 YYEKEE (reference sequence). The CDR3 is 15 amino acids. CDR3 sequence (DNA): TGTGCCAGCAGCTTGGTGTCCGGGAATAACCAGCCCCAGCATTTT. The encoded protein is CASSLVSGNNQPQHF.

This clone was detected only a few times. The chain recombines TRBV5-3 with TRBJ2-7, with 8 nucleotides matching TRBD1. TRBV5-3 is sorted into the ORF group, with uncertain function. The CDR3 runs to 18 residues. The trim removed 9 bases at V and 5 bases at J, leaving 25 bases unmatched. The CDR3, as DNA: TGTGCCACCGTAAACAGGCAGTATAGGACCAGGGGGCATAACGAGCAGTACTTC. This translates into CATVNRQYRTRGHNEQYF.

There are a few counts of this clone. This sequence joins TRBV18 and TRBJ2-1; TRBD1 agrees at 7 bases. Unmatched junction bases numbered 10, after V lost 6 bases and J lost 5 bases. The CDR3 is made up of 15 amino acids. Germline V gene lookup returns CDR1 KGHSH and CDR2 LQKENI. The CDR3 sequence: CASSLNRDRDNEQFF. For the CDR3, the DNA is TGTGCCAGCTCGCTAAACCGGGACAGAGACAATGAGCAGTTCTTC.

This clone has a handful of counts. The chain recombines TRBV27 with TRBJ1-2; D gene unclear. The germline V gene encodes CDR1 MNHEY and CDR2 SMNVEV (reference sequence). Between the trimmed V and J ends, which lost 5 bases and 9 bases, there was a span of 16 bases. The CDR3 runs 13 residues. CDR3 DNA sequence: TGTGCCAGCAGTCTTAGCGGAACGGGGAGCTACACCTTC. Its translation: CASSLSGTGSYTF.

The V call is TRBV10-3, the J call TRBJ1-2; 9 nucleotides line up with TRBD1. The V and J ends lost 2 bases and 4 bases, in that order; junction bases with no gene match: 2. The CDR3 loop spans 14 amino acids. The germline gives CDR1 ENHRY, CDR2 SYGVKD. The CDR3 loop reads CAISEDRGGYGYTF. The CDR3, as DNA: TGTGCCATCAGTGAGGACAGGGGGGGCTATGGCTACACCTTC.

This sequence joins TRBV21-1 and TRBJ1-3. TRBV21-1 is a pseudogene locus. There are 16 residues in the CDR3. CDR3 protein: CASSGEGRNSGYTIYF. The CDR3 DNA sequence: TGTGCCAGCAGCGGAGAGGGTCGTAATTCTGGATACACCATATATTTT.